The clone carrying this T cell receptor beta chain was counted only a few times. The data stem from a study of blood T cell repertoires in COVID-19. Study context: PBMCs, B-cell-depleted T cells, or T cells provided the cDNA or gDNA that made up the material.

The V gene's germline CDR1 is SNHLY and CDR2 FYNNEI. The CDR3 length is 12 residues. V lost 1 base, J lost 10 bases, and 8 bases lay in between. Only in-frame clones appear in the TCRdb table, and some are missing; sequencing was by immunoSEQ multiplex PCR. This sample yields about 310,000 clones, of which about nine tenths are seen a single time; 1% belongs to the top ten. V and J are TRBV2 and TRBJ2-1, with D unclear. The sample comprised peripheral blood. The origin of this receptor is a man aged 50 to 60 with active or convalescent COVID-19. The CDR3 coding sequence is TGTGCCAGCAGTGAAGAAGGCGGAGAGCAGTTCTTC. Translation: CASSEEGGEQFF.